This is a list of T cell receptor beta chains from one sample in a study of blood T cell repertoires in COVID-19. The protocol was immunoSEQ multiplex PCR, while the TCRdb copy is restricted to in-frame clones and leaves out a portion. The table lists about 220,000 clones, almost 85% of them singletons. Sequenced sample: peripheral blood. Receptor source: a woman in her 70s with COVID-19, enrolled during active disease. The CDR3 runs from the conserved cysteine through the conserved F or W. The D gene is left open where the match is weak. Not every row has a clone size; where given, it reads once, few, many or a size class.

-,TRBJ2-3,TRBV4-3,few,CASSITALDTQYF,TGCGCCAGCAGCATTACAGCTCTAGATACGCAGTATTTT
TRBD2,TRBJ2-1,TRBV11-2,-,CASSLAGGGFYNEQFF,TGTGCCAGCAGCTTAGCGGGCGGGGGGTTCTACAATGAGCAGTTCTTC
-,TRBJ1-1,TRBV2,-,CASRRDRMNTEAFF,TGTGCCAGCAGAAGAGACAGAATGAACACTGAAGCTTTCTTT
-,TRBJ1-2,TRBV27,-,CASPGEGNYGYTF,TGTGCCAGCCCCGGGGAGGGGAACTATGGCTACACCTTC
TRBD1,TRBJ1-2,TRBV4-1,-,CASSQDAGTGSQWGYGYTF,TGCGCCAGCAGCCAAGATGCCGGGACAGGGTCCCAGTGGGGCTATGGCTACACCTTC
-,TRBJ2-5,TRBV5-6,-,CASSLWSSSETQYF,TGTGCCAGCAGCTTGTGGTCTAGCTCCGAGACCCAGTACTTC
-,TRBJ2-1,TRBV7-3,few,CASSSAAVSYNEQFF,TGTGCCAGCAGCTCCGCCGCGGTCTCCTACAATGAGCAGTTCTTC
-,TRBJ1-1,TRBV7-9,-,CASGRQQNTEAFF,TGTGCCAGCGGCAGACAGCAGAACACTGAAGCTTTCTTT
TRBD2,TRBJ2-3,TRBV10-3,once,CAIGTSGGASTDTQYF,TGTGCCATCGGGACTAGCGGGGGAGCTAGCACAGATACGCAGTATTTT
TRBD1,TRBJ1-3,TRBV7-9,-,CASSPGGWDSSGNTIYF,TGTGCCAGCAGCCCTGGAGGTTGGGACAGCTCTGGAAACACCATATATTTT
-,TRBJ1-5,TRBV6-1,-,CASSEAGGAQPQHF,TGTGCCAGCAGTGAAGCCGGGGGAGCTCAGCCCCAGCATTTT
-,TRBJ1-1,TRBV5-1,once,CASSLGRGPEAFF,TGCGCCAGCAGCTTGGGGCGGGGGCCTGAAGCTTTCTTT
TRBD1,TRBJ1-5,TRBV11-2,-,CASSTDRGGPQHF,TGTGCCAGCAGCACGGACAGGGGAGGGCCCCAGCATTTT
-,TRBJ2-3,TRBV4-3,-,CASSQAGGSSTDTQYF,TGCGCCAGCAGCCAAGCCGGAGGGAGTAGCACAGATACGCAGTATTTT
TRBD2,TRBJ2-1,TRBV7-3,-,CASSPRGGASGSVEQFF,TGTGCCAGCAGCCCCCGGGGTGGGGCTAGCGGGAGTGTTGAGCAGTTCTTC
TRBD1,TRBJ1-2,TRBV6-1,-,CASSDGAGGADGYTF,TGTGCCAGCAGTGATGGGGCAGGGGGCGCGGATGGCTACACCTTC
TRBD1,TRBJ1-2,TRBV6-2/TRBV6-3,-,CASSTGQGSLRGYTF,TGTGCCAGCAGTACTGGACAGGGAAGTTTGCGAGGCTACACCTTC
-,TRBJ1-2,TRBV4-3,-,CASSQELNGQIYGYTF,TGCGCCAGCAGCCAGGAGCTGAACGGACAGATCTATGGCTACACCTTC
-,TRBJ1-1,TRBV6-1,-,CASSEVGSGDTEAFF,TGTGCCAGCAGTGAAGTTGGATCCGGGGACACTGAAGCTTTCTTT
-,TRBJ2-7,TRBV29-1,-,CSVAEREQYF,TGCAGCGTCGCTGAGAGGGAGCAGTACTTC
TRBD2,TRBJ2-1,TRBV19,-,CASIPSGRAAYNEQFF,TGTGCCAGTATCCCTAGCGGGAGGGCCGCCTACAATGAGCAGTTCTTC
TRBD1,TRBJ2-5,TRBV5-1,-,CASSLPWTGQETQYF,TGCGCCAGCAGCTTGCCCTGGACAGGCCAGGAGACCCAGTACTTC
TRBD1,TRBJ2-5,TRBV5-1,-,CASRRTGSYETQYF,TGCGCCAGCAGACGGACAGGGAGTTACGAGACCCAGTACTTC
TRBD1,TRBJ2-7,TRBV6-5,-,CASSYSYRGPYEQYF,TGTGCCAGCAGTTACTCGTACAGGGGGCCATACGAGCAGTACTTC
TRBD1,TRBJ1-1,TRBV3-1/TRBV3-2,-,CASSQGTGVGAEAFF,TGTGCCAGCAGCCAGGGTACAGGGGTTGGAGCTGAAGCTTTCTTT
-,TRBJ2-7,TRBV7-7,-,CASSVYETGYEQYF,TGTGCTAGCAGCGTCTACGAGACAGGCTACGAGCAGTACTTC
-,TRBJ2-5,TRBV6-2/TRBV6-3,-,CASSWQGQETQYF,TGTGCCAGCAGTTGGCAGGGTCAAGAGACCCAGTACTTC
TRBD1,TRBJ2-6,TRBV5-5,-,CASSLQGALGANVLTF,TGTGCCAGCAGCCTGCAGGGGGCGCTTGGGGCCAACGTCCTGACTTTC
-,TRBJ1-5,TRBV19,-,CASSIIWGAQPQHF,TGTGCCAGTAGTATTATCTGGGGAGCCCAGCCCCAGCATTTT
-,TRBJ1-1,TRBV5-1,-,CASSSTANTEAFF,TGCGCCAGCAGCTCTACAGCGAACACTGAAGCTTTCTTT
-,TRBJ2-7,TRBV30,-,CAWSLWVGVPYEQYF,TGTGCCTGGAGTCTATGGGTAGGGGTCCCCTACGAGCAGTACTTC
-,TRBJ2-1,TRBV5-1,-,CASSPYFRDKLYNEQFF,TGCGCCAGCAGCCCGTATTTCCGGGACAAACTCTACAATGAGCAGTTCTTC
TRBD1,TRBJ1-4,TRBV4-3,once,CASSRAPGQGNEKLFF,TGCGCCAGCAGCCGGGCACCGGGACAGGGAAATGAAAAACTGTTTTTT
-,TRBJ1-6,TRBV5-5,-,CASSLGQENSPLHF,TGTGCCAGCAGCTTGGGACAAGAAAATTCACCCCTCCACTTT
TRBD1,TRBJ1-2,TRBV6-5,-,CATRGASDYGYTF,TGTGCCACCAGGGGGGCGAGCGACTATGGCTACACCTTC
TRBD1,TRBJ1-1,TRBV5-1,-,CASSMRTGADSEAFF,TGCGCCAGCAGCATGCGGACAGGGGCTGACTCTGAAGCTTTCTTT
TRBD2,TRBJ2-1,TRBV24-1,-,CATSDRLAGGEQFF,TGTGCCACCAGTGATCGACTAGCGGGGGGGGAGCAGTTCTTC
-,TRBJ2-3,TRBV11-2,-,CASSHPGPADTQYF,TGTGCCAGCAGCCACCCGGGTCCGGCGGATACGCAGTATTTT
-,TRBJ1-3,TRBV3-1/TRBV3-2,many,CASSQVPFRGAGNTIYF,TGTGCCAGCAGCCAAGTGCCCTTTCGGGGTGCCGGAAACACCATATATTTT